This TCR beta chain comes out of a study of cytomegalovirus exposure and HLA in healthy donors. Study-level background: Earlier results showed roughly 120 million unique TCR beta sequences derived from 150 million to 200 million T cells. Study conclusions and caveats: Earlier analysis looked at TCR beta V segments, and most were productive about 87% or about 30% of the time.

The PCR employed 60 Vbeta primers together with 13 Jbeta primers. Authors' data handling: The count from a later analysis was about 80 million unique TCR beta chains, some 12 million of them shared. Profiling relied on immunoSEQ multiplex PCR, and the TCRdb table lists in-frame clones only, not all of them. From that table come the V and J calls and clone size; the DNA was used to work out D and trimming. The sample lists 200,000 to 250,000 clones, about 80% occurring once. Of note for this clone: Its matching antigen is unknown.

V lost 0 bases and J lost 4; bases outside the gene matches: 5. The CDR3 totals 16 residues. The germline gives CDR1 MGHRA, CDR2 YSYEKL. Donors counted as nominally healthy when sampled, yet unrecorded immune exposures were likely. Sequences were obtained from PBMCs. This TCR came from a woman aged 40 to 50 in good health and CMV-seronegative. V and J are TRBV4-1 and TRBJ2-1, with 8 bases that match TRBD2. DNA for the CDR3: TGCGCCAGCAGCCAAGATCCCAGCGGGGGTTACAATGAGCAGTTCTTC. Translating gives CASSQDPSGGYNEQFF.